Following are 20 T cell receptor beta chains from one sample sequenced in a study of cytotoxic CD8 clonotypes in ibrutinib-treated CLL (dated by TCRdb to the early 2020s). Library generation was performed with the immunoSEQ multiplex PCR assay. In TCRdb, the immuneACCESS table is reduced to in-frame sequences with V and J assigned. These tables do not hold every clone; where another copy was compared, an unresolved V gene accounts for under half, and the others remain unexplained. The sample yields over 95,000 clones; 45% to 65% were counted once. The ten largest clones represent about 40% of the sample. The sample's time point, from its label and the paper: less than 30 months on ibrutinib. Sequencing was performed on PBMCs, taken after 24 months of ibrutinib treatment. Receptors originate from a human donor with chronic lymphocytic leukemia.

The chain uses TRBV28 and TRBJ1-4; tentatively, D is TRBD1 (6 bases). CDR1 and CDR2 from the germline V gene are MDHEN and SYDVKM. This CDR3 region has 15 residues. With 5 bases removed from V and 8 bases from J, the gap between germline ends came to 18 bases. CDR3 in amino acids: CASSLAGGGGEKLFF. For the CDR3, the DNA is TGTGCCAGCAGTCTGGCGGGAGGGGGAGGGGAAAAACTGTTTTTT.

This chain connects TRBV30 to TRBJ1-3; unclear D gene. The length of the CDR3 is 13 residues. Trimming cost V 1 base and J 3 bases, with 7 bases left between them. Germline lookup yields CDR1 GTSNPN and CDR2 SVGIG (reference sequence). Here the CDR3 DNA reads TGTGCCTGGAGTGAGGGTGGTGGAAACACCATATATTTT. Protein sequence: CAWSEGGGNTIYF.

This clone was counted a few times. This rearrangement joins TRBV7-9 to TRBJ2-7; 7 nucleotides line up with TRBD2. This CDR3 contains 14 residues. Germline CDR1 and CDR2: SEHNR and FQNEAQ (reference sequence). The trim removed 1 base at V and 2 bases at J, leaving 2 bases unmatched. Here the CDR3 reads CASSLGEGAYEQYF. The DNA of the CDR3 is TGTGCCAGCAGCTTAGGGGAGGGAGCCTACGAGCAGTACTTC.

This clone was recorded a few times. The V call is TRBV25-1, the J call TRBJ2-2, with D tentatively TRBD2 (6 bases). The germline gives CDR1 MGHDK, CDR2 SYGVNS. CDR3 length equals 13 residues. CDR3 nucleotide sequence: TGTCCCCCCGGCAGGGAGGACACCGGGGAGCTGTTTTTT. Its translation is CPPGREDTGELFF.

The chain joins TRBV5-4 to TRBJ2-3; D ambiguous. There are 14 residues in the CDR3. V lost 7 bases and J lost 1, with 13 bases in between. Per the germline V gene, CDR1 is SGHNT and CDR2 is YYREEE (reference sequence). The CDR3 loop is CASLIDDRTDTQYF. Written as DNA, the CDR3 is TGTGCCAGCCTGATCGATGACCGCACAGATACGCAGTATTTT. Using reference TRBV5-4 and TRBJ2-3 for the parts outside the CDR3, the full variable domain is ETGVTQSPTHLIKTRGQQVTLRCSSQSGHNTVSWYQQALGQGPQFIFQYYREEENGRGNFPPRFSGLQFPNYSSELNVNALELDDSALYLCASLIDDRTDTQYFGPGTRLTVL.

The chain couples TRBV6-1 to TRBJ2-3, with 11 positions matching TRBD2. The CDR3 length is 15 residues. CDR1 is MNHNS, CDR2 SASEGT, per germline. Trimming took 2 bases from V and 4 from J; bases not matched to a gene: 2. Here the CDR3 DNA reads TGTGCCAGCAGTGAATCTAGCGGGGGGCCAGATACGCAGTATTTT. Translation gives CASSESSGGPDTQYF.

This chain uses TRBV30 with TRBJ1-4, with D possibly TRBD1 on 5 matching bases. The CDR3 is 15 amino acids. The V and J ends lost 1 base and 0 bases respectively, with 9 bases between them. The germline gives CDR1 GTSNPN, CDR2 SVGIG (reference sequence). The CDR3 DNA follows: TGTGCCTGGAGTGAGGGGTTTGCAACTAATGAAAAACTGTTTTTT. Residues: CAWSEGFATNEKLFF.

J is TRBJ2-7 and V is TRBV28; the D gene is possibly TRBD2 (6 bases). The CDR3 loop spans 14 amino acids. Germline-derived CDR1 and CDR2 are MDHEN and SYDVKM. The ends were cut back, 5 bases at V and 3 bases at J, with 14 bases in the middle. The CDR3 bases are TGTGCCAGCAGTCCCGGGGGTGGGAGCTACGAGCAGTACTTC. Translated: CASSPGGGSYEQYF.

This clone has only a few counts. The chain has TRBV6-6 and TRBJ1-2; maybe TRBD1 (5 bases). The CDR3 sequence is 15 residues long. CDR1 and CDR2 (germline): MNHNY, SVGAGI (reference sequence). V was clipped by 0 bases and J by 7 bases, with 15 bases between them. DNA for the CDR3: TGTGCCAGCAGTTACTCGAAATCGACAGAACCTGGCTACACCTTC. Protein: CASSYSKSTEPGYTF.

This clone was observed a few times. CDR3 DNA: TGCGCCAGCAGCCAACGGACTAACGAGCAGTACTTC. Translation: CASSQRTNEQYF. The rearrangement joins TRBV4-1 to TRBJ2-7; D perhaps matches TRBD2 (6 bases). This CDR3 has 12 residues. The V and J ends lost 2 bases and 5 bases respectively, with 7 bases between them. Per germline, CDR1 MGHRA and CDR2 YSYEKL.

The chain couples TRBV7-2 to TRBJ2-4, with D possibly TRBD2 on 6 matching bases. From germline, CDR1 is SGHTA and CDR2 FQGNSA. Between the trimmed V and J ends, which lost 2 bases and 0 bases, there was a span of 17 bases. The CDR3 is 18 residues long. The CDR3 reads CASSLTGVQAVAKNIQYF. DNA for the CDR3: TGTGCCAGCAGCTTAACGGGGGTCCAGGCCGTAGCCAAAAACATTCAGTACTTC.

V is TRBV25-1 and J is TRBJ2-5; 11 bases fit TRBD1. Trimming cost V 8 bases and J 1 base; bases outside gene matches: 9. There are 16 residues in the CDR3. CDR1 is MGHDK and CDR2 is SYGVNS in the germline V gene. DNA of the CDR3: TGTGCCAGCGCAAAATTGGGACAGGGGGTCCAAGAGACCCAGTACTTC. Protein product: CASAKLGQGVQETQYF.

The chain is built from TRBV19 and TRBJ1-5, with unresolved D. This CDR3 contains 13 residues. Trimming shortened V by 3 bases and J by 5 bases, and 8 bases separated the two germline ends. The germline CDR1 and CDR2 sequences are LNHDA and SQIVND (reference sequence). CDR3 sequence: CASSINKDQPQHF. The CDR3 DNA follows: TGTGCCAGTAGTATTAACAAAGATCAGCCCCAGCATTTT.

The chain combines TRBV15 with TRBJ2-5; no clear D. The CDR3 has 13 amino acids. Trimming cost V 3 bases and J 5 bases, with 10 bases left between them. Per the germline V gene, CDR1 is LNHNV and CDR2 is YYDKDF (reference sequence). The CDR3 protein is CATSREPGETQYF. DNA for the CDR3: TGTGCCACCAGCAGGGAGCCTGGGGAGACCCAGTACTTC.

In its sample, this clone was seen a few times. The chain combines TRBV2 with TRBJ2-5; 11 bases align to TRBD1. Trimming removed 5 bases from V and 4 bases from J; junction bases left unmatched: 6. The CDR3 extends over 15 amino acids. Germline lookup yields CDR1 SNHLY and CDR2 FYNNEI. This CDR3 is CASSRDRGTGETQYF. CDR3 in DNA: TGTGCCAGCAGTAGGGACAGGGGGACCGGAGAGACCCAGTACTTC. The variable domain in full, completed from reference TRBV2 and TRBJ2-5, reads EPEVTQTPSHQVTQMGQEVILRCVPISNHLYFYWYRQILGQKVEFLVSFYNNEISEKSEIFDDQFSVERPDGSNFTLKIRSTKLEDSAMYFCASSRDRGTGETQYFGPGTRLLVL.

This clone has more than one count but fewer than ten. The chain is built from TRBV4-2 and TRBJ2-7; the match to TRBD1 covers 11 bases. Germline values: CDR1 LGHNA, CDR2 YNFKEQ. The CDR3 extends over 15 amino acids. Losses at the gene ends were 5 bases for V and 3 bases for J; bases not matched to a gene: 6. DNA for the CDR3: TGTGCCAGCAGCACTCCCGGGACAGGGGGCTACGAGCAGTACTTC. This codes for CASSTPGTGGYEQYF.

V usage is TRBV5-4 and J usage is TRBJ1-2; the D gene is possibly TRBD1 (5 bases). The CDR3 is made up of 17 amino acids. V lost 4 bases and J 1 base, leaving 20 bases between the germline ends. CDR1 SGHNT and CDR2 YYREEE come from the germline V gene (reference sequence). The CDR3: CASSTIWDGSVNYGYTF. CDR3 nucleotides: TGTGCCAGCAGCACCATATGGGACGGGTCTGTTAACTATGGCTACACCTTC.

The chain uses TRBV6-5 and TRBJ1-1, with D tentatively TRBD1 (6 bases). The CDR3 totals 15 residues. CDR1 and CDR2 (germline): MNHEY, SVGAGI. V was pared by 7 bases and J by 4 bases, with 19 bases between. In DNA, the CDR3 is TGTGCCAGCACCAATCGGGGGGGGCTGGGCACTGAAGCTTTCTTT. Encoded protein: CASTNRGGLGTEAFF.

The table lists this clone with a few counts. The gene calls are TRBV19 and TRBJ2-2; 12 nucleotides agree with TRBD2. This CDR3 has 16 residues. Germline lookup yields CDR1 LNHDA and CDR2 SQIVND (reference sequence). Unmatched junction bases numbered 9, after V lost 6 bases and J lost 7 bases. CDR3 loop: CASRGLAGRGVGELFF. CDR3 bases: TGTGCCAGTAGGGGACTAGCGGGCCGAGGGGTCGGGGAGCTGTTTTTT.

The rearrangement uses TRBV21-1 and TRBJ1-4; the D call TRBD1 from the table was never checked on the DNA. TRBV21-1 is a documented pseudogene. The CDR3 has 14 residues. For the CDR3, the DNA is TGTGCCACACGCAGACAGATCTTGAATGAAAAACTGTTTTTT. Protein: CATRRQILNEKLFF.